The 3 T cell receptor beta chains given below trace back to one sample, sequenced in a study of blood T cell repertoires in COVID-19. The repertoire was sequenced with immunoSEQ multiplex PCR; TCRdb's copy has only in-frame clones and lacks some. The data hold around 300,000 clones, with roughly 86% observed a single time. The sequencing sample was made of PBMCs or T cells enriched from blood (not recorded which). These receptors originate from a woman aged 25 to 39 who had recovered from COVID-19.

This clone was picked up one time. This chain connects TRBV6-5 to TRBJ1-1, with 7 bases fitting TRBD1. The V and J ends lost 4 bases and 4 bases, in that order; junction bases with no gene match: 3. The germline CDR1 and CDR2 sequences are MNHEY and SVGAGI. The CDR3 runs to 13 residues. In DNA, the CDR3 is TGTGCCAGCAGTTCCAGGGGGAGCACTGAAGCTTTCTTT. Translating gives CASSSRGSTEAFF.

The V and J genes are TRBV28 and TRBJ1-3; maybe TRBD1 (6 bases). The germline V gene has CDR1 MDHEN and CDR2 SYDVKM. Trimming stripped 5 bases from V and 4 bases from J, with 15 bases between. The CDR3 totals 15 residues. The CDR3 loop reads CASSRTVPIGNTIYF. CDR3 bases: TGTGCCAGCAGTCGGACAGTTCCTATAGGAAACACCATATATTTT.

The CDR3 is CASSPRPTGTNTGELFF. CDR3 nucleotides: TGTGCCAGCAGCCCCCGCCCAACAGGAACGAACACCGGGGAGCTGTTTTTT. The V call is TRBV11-2, the J call TRBJ2-2; a weak D match, TRBD1 (5 bases). Germline values: CDR1 SGHAT, CDR2 FQNNGV. The germline V and J ends were trimmed by 5 bases and 0 bases, with 16 bases remaining between them. CDR3 length equals 17 residues.